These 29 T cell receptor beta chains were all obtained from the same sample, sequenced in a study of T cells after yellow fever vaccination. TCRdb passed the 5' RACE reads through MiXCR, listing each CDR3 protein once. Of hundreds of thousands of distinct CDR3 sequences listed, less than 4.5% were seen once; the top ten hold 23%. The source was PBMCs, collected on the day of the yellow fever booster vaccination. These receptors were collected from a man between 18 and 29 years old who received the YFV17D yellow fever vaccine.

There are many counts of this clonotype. This CDR3 reads CASSPLGHMNTEAFF. Here the CDR3 DNA reads TGTGCCAGCAGTCCCCTTGGGCACATGAACACTGAAGCTTTCTTT. This chain uses TRBV14 with TRBJ1-1; D gene unclear. The V end lost 6 bases, the J end lost 0 bases, and 14 bases lay between the germline ends. This CDR3 is 15 amino acids long. Germline CDR1 reads SGHDN; CDR2 reads FVKESK. The full variable domain, rest sourced from reference TRBV14 and TRBJ1-1, is EAGVTQFPSHSVIEKGQTVTLRCDPISGHDNLYWYRRVMGKEIKFLLHFVKESKQDESGMPNNRFLAERTGGTYSTLKVQPAELEDSGVYFCASSPLGHMNTEAFFGQGTRLTVV.

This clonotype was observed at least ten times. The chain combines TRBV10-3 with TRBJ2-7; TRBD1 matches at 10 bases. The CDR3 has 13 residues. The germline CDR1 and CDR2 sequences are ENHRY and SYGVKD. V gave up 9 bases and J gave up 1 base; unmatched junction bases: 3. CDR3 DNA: TGTGCCATTGGACAGGGGGGGTCCTACGAGCAGTACGTC. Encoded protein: CAIGQGGSYEQYV.

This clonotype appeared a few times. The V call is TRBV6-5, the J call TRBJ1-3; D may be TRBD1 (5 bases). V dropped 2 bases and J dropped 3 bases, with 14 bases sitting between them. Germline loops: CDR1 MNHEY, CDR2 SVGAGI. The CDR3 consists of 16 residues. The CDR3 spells CASSYQIPGRGNTIYF. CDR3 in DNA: TGTGCCAGCAGTTACCAAATACCGGGGCGTGGAAACACCATATATTTT.

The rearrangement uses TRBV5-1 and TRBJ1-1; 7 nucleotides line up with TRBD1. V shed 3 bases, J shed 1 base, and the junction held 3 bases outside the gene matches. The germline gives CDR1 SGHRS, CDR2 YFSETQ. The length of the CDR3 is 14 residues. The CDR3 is CASSSRQGNTEAFF. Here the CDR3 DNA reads TGCGCCAGCAGCTCAAGACAGGGGAACACTGAAGCTTTCTTT.

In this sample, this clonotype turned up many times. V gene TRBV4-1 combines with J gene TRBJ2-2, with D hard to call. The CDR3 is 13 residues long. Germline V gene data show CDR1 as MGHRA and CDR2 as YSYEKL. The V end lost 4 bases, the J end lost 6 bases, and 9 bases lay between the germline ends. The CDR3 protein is CASSPPTAGELFF. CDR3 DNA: TGCGCCAGCAGCCCCCCGACCGCCGGGGAGCTGTTTTTT.

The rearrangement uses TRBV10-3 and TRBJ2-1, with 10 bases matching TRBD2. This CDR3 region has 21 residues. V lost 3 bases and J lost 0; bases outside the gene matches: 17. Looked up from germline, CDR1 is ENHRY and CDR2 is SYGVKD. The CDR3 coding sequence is TGTGCCATCAGTGAACTAGCGGGGATTTCTTCCTCTCCTAGCTCCTACAATGAGCAGTTCTTC. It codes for CAISELAGISSSPSSYNEQFF.

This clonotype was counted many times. In DNA, the CDR3 is TGTGCCAGCAGCTTGAGGACTAGCGGGGGTCAGACCCAGTACTTC. Residues: CASSLRTSGGQTQYF. V usage is TRBV7-6 and J usage is TRBJ2-5; 13 bases are shared with TRBD2. The germline V gene has CDR1 SGHVS and CDR2 FNYEAQ. Losses at the gene ends were 3 bases for V and 6 bases for J; bases not matched to a gene: 4. This CDR3 region has 15 residues.

CDR3 in DNA: TGTGCCTGGCGAGGGATTGGGAATTCACCCCTCCACTTT. Residues: CAWRGIGNSPLHF. The chain couples TRBV30 to TRBJ1-6; D gene unclear. Trimming cost V 5 bases and J 7 bases, with 12 bases left between them. This CDR3 region has 13 residues. Germline V CDR1 and CDR2: GTSNPN, SVGIG (reference sequence).

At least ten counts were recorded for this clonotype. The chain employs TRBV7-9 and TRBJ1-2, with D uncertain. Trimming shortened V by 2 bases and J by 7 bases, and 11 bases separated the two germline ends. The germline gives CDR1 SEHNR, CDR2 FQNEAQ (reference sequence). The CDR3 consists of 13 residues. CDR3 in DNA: TGTGCCAGCAGCTTATCTCCCCCGCTTGGCTACACCTTC. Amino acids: CASSLSPPLGYTF.

As DNA, the CDR3 is TGTGCCAGCACCAATCTCGCAGGACTGAACACTGAAGCTTTCTTT. Residues: CASTNLAGLNTEAFF. The chain recombines TRBV6-6 with TRBJ1-1; D gene ambiguous. Trimming took off 7 bases at V and 0 bases at J, with 15 bases between the two ends. Germline assignment: CDR1 MNHNY and CDR2 SVGAGI (reference sequence). CDR3 length: 15 residues.

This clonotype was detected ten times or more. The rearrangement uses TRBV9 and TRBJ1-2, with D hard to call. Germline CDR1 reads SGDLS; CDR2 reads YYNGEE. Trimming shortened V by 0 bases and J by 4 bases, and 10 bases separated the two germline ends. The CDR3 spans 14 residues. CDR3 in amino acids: CASSVGSGVYGYTF. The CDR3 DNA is TGTGCCAGCAGCGTAGGGTCCGGAGTCTATGGCTACACCTTC.

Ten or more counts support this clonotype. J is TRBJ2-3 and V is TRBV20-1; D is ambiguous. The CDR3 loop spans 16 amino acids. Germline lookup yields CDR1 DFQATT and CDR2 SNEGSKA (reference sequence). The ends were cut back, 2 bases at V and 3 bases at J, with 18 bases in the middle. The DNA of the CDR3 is TGCAGTGCTAGACCCCCCCTCACCCAAGGAACAGATACGCAGTATTTT. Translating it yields CSARPPLTQGTDTQYF.

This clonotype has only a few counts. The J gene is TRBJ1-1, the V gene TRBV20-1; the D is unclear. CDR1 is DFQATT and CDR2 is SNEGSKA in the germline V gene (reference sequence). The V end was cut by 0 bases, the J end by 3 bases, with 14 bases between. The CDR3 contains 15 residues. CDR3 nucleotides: TGCAGTGCTAGAGATGGTGAAATCGGGGACACTGAAGCTTTCTTT. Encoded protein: CSARDGEIGDTEAFF.

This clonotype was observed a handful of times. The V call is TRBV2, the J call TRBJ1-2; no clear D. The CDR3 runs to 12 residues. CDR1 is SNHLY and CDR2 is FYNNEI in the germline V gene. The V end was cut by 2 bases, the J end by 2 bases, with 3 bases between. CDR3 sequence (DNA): TGTGCCAGCAGTGAAAACAACTATGGCTACACCTTC. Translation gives CASSENNYGYTF.

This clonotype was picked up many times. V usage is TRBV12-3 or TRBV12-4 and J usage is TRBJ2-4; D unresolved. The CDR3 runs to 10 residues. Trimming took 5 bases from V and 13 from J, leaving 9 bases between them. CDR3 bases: TGTGCCAGCAGTGGGCCTCGCCAGTACTTC. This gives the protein CASSGPRQYF.

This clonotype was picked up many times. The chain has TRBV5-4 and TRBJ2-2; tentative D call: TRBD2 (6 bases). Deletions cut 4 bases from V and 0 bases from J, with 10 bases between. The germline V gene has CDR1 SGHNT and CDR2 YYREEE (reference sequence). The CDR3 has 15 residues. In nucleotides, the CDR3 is TGTGCCAGCAGCCGGAGGGACTCGAACACCGGGGAGCTGTTTTTT. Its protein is CASSRRDSNTGELFF.

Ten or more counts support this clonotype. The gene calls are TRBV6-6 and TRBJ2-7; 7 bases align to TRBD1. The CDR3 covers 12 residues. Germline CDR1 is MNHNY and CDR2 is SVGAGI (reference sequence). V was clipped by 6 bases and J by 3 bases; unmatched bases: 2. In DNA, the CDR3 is TGTGCCAGCAGCGGGACAGACTACGAGCAGTACGTC. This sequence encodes CASSGTDYEQYV.

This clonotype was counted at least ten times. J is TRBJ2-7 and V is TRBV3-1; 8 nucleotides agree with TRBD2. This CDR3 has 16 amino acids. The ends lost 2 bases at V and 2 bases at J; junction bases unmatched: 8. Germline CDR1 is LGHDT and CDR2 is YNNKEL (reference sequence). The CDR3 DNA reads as TGTGCCAGCAGCCAAATGGGGACTAGTGGCGCCTACGAGCAGTACGTC. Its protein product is CASSQMGTSGAYEQYV.

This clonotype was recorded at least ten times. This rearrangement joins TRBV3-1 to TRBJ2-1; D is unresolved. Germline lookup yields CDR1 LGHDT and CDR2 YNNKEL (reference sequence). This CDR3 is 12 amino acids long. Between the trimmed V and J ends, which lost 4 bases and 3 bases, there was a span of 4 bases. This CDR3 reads CASSPRYNEQFF. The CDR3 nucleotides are TGTGCCAGCAGCCCGCGCTACAATGAGCAGTTCTTC.

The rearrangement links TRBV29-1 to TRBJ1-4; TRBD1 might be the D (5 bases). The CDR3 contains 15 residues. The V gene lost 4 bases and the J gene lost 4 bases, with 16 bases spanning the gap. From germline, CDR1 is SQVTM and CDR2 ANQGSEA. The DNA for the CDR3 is TGCAGCGTTGCGACAGCTATTGACATTAATGAAAAACTGTTTTTT. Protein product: CSVATAIDINEKLFF.

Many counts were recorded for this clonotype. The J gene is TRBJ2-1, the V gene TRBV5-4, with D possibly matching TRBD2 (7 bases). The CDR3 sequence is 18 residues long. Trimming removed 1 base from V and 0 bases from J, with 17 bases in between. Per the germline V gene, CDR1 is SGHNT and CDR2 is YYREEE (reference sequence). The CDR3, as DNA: TGTGCCAGCAGCTTGACTAATAGGGGGGGCCGCTCCTACAATGAGCAGTTCTTC. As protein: CASSLTNRGGRSYNEQFF.

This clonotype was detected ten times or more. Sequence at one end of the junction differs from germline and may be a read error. The CDR3 reads CASSLGNTGELFF. The CDR3 coding sequence is TGCGCCAGCAGCTTAGGGAACACCGGGGAGCTGTTTTTT. The chain couples TRBV12-3 or TRBV12-4 to TRBJ2-2; D ambiguous. CDR3 length: 13 amino acids.

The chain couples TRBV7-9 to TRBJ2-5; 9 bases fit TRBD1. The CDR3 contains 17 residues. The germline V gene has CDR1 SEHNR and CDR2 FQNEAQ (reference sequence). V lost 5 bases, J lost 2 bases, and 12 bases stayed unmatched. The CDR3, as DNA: TGTGCCAGCAGCCATCCACCGGGACAGGGCCATCAAGAGACCCAGTACTTC. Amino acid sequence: CASSHPPGQGHQETQYF.

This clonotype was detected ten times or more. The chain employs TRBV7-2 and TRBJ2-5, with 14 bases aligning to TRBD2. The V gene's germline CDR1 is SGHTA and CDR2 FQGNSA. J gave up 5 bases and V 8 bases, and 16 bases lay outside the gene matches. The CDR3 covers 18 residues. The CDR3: CASSQTSGGGVGPETQYF. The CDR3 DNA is TGTGCCAGCTCCCAGACTAGCGGGGGGGGCGTCGGTCCGGAGACCCAGTACTTC.

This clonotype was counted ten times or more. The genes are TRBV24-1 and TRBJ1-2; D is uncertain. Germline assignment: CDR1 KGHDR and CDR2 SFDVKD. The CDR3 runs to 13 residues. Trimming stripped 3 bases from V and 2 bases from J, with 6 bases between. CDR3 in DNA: TGTGCCACCAGTGATACCCTAAACTATGGCTACACCTTC. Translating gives CATSDTLNYGYTF.

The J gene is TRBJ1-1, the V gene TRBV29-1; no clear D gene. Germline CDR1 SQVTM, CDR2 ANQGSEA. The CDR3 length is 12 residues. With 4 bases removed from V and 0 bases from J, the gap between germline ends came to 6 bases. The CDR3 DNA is TGCAGCGTTGTTCAGTTGAACACTGAAGCTTTCTTT. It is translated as CSVVQLNTEAFF.

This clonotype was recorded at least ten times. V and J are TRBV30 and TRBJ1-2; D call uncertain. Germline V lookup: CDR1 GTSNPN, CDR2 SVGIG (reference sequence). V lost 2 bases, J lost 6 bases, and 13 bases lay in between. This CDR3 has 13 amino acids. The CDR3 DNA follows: TGTGCCTGGAGTTGGGAGAGAGGGAATGGCTACACCTTC. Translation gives CAWSWERGNGYTF. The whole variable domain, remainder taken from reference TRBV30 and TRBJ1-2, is SQTIHQWPATLVQPVGSPLSLECTVEGTSNPNLYWYRQAAGRGLQLLFYSVGIGQISSEVPQNLSASRPQDRQFILSSKKLLLSDSGFYLCAWSWERGNGYTFGSGTRLTVV.

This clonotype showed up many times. The CDR3 DNA is TGTGCCAGCAGCTTCGAGGGGGCCCGGACTGAAGCTTTCTTT. Its translation: CASSFEGARTEAFF. The chain uses TRBV5-4 and TRBJ1-1, with TRBD1 matching over 7 bases. The CDR3 is made up of 14 amino acids. V was pared by 2 bases and J by 5 bases, with 6 bases of the junction left unmatched. CDR1 is SGHNT, CDR2 YYREEE, per germline (reference sequence).

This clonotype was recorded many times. CDR3 coding DNA: TGTGCCAGCAGTTACAACAGGGGGATGACTGAAGCTTTCTTT. Its protein is CASSYNRGMTEAFF. The chain employs TRBV6-5 and TRBJ1-1, with 8 bases fitting TRBD1. The CDR3 runs 14 residues. The ends lost 2 bases at V and 5 bases at J; junction bases unmatched: 4. The germline V gene has CDR1 MNHEY and CDR2 SVGAGI.